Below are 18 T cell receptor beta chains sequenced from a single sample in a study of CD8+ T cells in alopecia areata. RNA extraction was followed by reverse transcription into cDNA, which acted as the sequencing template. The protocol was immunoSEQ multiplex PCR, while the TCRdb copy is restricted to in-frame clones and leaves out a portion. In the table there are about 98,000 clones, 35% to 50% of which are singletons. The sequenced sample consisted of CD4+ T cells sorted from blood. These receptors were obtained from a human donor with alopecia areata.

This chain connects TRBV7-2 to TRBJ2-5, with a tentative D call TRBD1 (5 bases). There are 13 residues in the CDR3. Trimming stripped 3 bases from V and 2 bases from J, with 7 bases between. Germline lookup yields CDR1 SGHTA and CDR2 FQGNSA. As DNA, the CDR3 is TGTGCCAGCAGCTTCACAGGTCAAGAGACCCAGTACTTC. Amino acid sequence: CASSFTGQETQYF. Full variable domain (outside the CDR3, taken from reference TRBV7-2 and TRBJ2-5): GAGVSQSPSNKVTEKGKDVELRCDPISGHTALYWYRQSLGQGLEFLIYFQGNSAPDKSGLPSDRFSAERTGGSVSTLTIQRTQQEDSAVYLCASSFTGQETQYFGPGTRLLVL.

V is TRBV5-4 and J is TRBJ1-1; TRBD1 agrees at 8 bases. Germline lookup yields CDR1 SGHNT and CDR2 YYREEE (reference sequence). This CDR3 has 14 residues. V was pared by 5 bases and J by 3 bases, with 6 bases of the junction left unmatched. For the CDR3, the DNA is TGTGCCAGCAGGGACCAGGGGGCGGACACTGAAGCTTTCTTT. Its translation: CASRDQGADTEAFF.

The CDR3 coding sequence is TGTGCCAGCTCACAGACCGGGACAGTCAATCAGCCCCAGCATTTT. Translation: CASSQTGTVNQPQHF. The chain is built from TRBV18 and TRBJ1-5; 7 bases agree with TRBD1. In germline, CDR1 is KGHSH, CDR2 LQKENI. The CDR3 runs to 15 residues. J was trimmed by 3 bases and V by 4 bases; bases with no gene match: 6.

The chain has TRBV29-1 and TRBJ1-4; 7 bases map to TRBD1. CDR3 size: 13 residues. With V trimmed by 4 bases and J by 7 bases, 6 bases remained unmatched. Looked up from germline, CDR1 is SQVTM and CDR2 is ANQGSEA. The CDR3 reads CSVVRTGGEKLFF. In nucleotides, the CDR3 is TGCAGCGTTGTTAGGACAGGAGGTGAAAAACTGTTTTTT.

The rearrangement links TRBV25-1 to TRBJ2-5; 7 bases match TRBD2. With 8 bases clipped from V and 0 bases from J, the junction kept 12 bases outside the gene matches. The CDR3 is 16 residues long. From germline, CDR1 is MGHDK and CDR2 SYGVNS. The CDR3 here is CASSPGPLADQETQYF. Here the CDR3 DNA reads TGTGCCAGCTCCCCTGGACCTCTAGCGGACCAAGAGACCCAGTACTTC.

The CDR3 loop is CASGALETQYF. The DNA of the CDR3 is TGTGCCAGCGGTGCGTTAGAGACCCAGTACTTC. The chain is built from TRBV28 and TRBJ2-5; no reliable D call. CDR3 length: 11 amino acids. V shed 8 bases and J shed 4 bases, with 8 bases lying between them. Germline lookup yields CDR1 MDHEN and CDR2 SYDVKM.

The CDR3, as DNA: TGTGCCAGCAGCTTGAGACAGGGGGTAAAACTGTTTTTT. This gives the protein CASSLRQGVKLFF. The rearrangement uses TRBV7-2 and TRBJ1-4; TRBD1 agrees at 9 bases. The CDR3 covers 13 residues. V shed 3 bases and J 10 bases; nucleotides not matched to a gene: 3. Germline V gene data show CDR1 as SGHTA and CDR2 as FQGNSA.

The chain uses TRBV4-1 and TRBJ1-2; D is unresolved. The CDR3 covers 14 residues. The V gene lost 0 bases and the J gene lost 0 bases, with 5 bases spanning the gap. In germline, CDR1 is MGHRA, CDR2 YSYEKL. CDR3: CASSQDSSNYGYTF. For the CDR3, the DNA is TGCGCCAGCAGCCAAGACAGTTCTAACTATGGCTACACCTTC.

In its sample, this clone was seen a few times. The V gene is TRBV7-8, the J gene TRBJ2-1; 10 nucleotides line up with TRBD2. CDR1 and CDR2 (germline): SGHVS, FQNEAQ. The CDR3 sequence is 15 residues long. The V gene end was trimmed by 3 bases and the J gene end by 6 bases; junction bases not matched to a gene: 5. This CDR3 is CASSLRTSGGNEQFF. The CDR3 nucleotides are TGTGCCAGCAGCTTGAGGACTAGCGGAGGCAATGAGCAGTTCTTC. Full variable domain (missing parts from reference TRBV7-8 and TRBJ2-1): GAGVSQSPRYKVAKRGQDVALRCDPISGHVSLFWYQQALGQGPEFLTYFQNEAQLDKSGLPSDRFFAERPEGSVSTLKIQRTQQEDSAVYLCASSLRTSGGNEQFFGPGTRLTVL.

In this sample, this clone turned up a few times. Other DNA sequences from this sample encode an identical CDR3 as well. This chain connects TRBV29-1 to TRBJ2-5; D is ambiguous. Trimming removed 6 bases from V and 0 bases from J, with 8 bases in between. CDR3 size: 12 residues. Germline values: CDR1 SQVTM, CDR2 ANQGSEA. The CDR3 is CSVGRNQETQYF. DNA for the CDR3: TGCAGCGTCGGACGCAACCAAGAGACCCAGTACTTC.

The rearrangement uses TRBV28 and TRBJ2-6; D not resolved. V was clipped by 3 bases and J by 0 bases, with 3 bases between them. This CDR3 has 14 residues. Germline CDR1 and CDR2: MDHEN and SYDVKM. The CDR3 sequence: CASSLGSGANVLTF. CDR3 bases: TGTGCCAGCAGTTTGGGCTCTGGGGCCAACGTCCTGACTTTC.

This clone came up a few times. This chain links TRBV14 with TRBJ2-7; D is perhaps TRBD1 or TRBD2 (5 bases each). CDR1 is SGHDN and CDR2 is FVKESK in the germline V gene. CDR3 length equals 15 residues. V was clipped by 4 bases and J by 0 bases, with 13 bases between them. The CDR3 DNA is TGTGCCAGCAGCCCCTGGGACGAGGGCTCCTACGAGCAGTACTTC. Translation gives CASSPWDEGSYEQYF.

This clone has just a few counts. The CDR3 region is CASSEGTSGTNEQFF. In DNA, the CDR3 is TGCGCCAGCAGCGAGGGGACTAGCGGGACCAATGAGCAGTTCTTC. The chain uses TRBV5-1 and TRBJ2-1, with 13 bases matching TRBD2. The CDR3 runs 15 residues. The ends lost 4 bases at V and 6 bases at J; junction bases unmatched: 4. CDR1 is SGHRS, CDR2 YFSETQ, per germline.

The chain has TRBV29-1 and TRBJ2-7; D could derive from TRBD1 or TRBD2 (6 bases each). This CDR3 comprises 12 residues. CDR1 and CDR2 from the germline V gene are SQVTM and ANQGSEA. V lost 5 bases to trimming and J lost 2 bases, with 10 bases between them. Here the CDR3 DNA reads TGCAGCGTTACGGGGGACACCTACGAGCAGTACTTC. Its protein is CSVTGDTYEQYF.

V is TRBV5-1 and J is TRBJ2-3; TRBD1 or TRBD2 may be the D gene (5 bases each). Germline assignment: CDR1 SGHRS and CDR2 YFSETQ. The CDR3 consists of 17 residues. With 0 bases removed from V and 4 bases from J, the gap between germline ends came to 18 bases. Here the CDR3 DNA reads TGCGCCAGCAGCTTGGGATGGATTTCGAGGGGATCAGATACGCAGTATTTT. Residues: CASSLGWISRGSDTQYF.

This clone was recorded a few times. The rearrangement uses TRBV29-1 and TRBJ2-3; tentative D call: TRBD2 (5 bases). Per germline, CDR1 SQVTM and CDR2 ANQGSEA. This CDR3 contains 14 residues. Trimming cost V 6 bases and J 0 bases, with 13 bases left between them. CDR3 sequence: CSVHGLRSTDTQYF. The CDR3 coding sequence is TGCAGCGTCCACGGACTCCGAAGCACAGATACGCAGTATTTT.

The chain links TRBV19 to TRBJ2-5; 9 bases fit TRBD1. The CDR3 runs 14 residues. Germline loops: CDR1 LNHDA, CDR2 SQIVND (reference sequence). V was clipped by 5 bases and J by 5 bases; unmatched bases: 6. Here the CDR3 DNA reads TGTGCCAGTAGTTCGACAGGGGGGATCGAGACCCAGTACTTC. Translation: CASSSTGGIETQYF. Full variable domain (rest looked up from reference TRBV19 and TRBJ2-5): DGGITQSPKYLFRKEGQNVTLSCEQNLNHDAMYWYRQDPGQGLRLIYYSQIVNDFQKGDIAEGYSVSREKKESFPLTVTSAQKNPTAFYLCASSSTGGIETQYFGPGTRLLVL.

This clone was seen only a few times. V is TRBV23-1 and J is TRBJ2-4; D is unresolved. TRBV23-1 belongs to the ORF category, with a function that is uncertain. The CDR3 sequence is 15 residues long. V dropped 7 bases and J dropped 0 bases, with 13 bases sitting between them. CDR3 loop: CASNPKEIAKNIQYF. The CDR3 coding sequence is TGCGCCAGCAACCCGAAAGAGATAGCCAAAAACATTCAGTACTTC.